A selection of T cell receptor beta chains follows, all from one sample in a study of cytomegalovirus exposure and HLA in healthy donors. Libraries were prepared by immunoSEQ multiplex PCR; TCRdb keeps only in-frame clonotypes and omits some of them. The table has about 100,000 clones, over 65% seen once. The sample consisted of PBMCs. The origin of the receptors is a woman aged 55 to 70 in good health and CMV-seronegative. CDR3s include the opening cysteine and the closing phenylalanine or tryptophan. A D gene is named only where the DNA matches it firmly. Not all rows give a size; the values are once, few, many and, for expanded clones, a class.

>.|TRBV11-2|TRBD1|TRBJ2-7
TGTGCCAGCAGCTTAGATCATTCGACAGGGGGGTACGAGCAGTACTTC
CASSLDHSTGGYEQYF
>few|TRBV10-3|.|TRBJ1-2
TGTGCCATCAGTGAACGGATAGGCCGGGATGGCTACACCTTC
CAISERIGRDGYTF
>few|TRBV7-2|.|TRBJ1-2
TGTGCCAGCAGCACTTCCAGGGGATGGGCTAACTATGGCTACACCTTC
CASSTSRGWANYGYTF
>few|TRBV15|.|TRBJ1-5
TGTGCCACCAGCGCTAGTAGGGGGCCCCAGCATTTT
CATSASRGPQHF
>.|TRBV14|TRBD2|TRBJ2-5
TGTGCCAGCAGCCAAGTCGGGAGGACGAGAGAGACCCAGTACTTC
CASSQVGRTRETQYF
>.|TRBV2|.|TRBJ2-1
TGTGCCAGCAGTGATACCCGGGACAACTACAATGAGCAGTTCTTC
CASSDTRDNYNEQFF
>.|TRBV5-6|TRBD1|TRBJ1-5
TGTGCCAGCAGCTTGGCGGACAGGAATCAGCCCCAGCATTTT
CASSLADRNQPQHF
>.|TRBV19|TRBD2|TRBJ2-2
TGTGCCAGTAGTATAGGTGGAGCGGGAGGCGGTAGGGAGCTGTTTTTT
CASSIGGAGGGRELFF
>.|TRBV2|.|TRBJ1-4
TGTGCCAGCAGTGAGGGGGCTGAAAAACTGTTTTTT
CASSEGAEKLFF
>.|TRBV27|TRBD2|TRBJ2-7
TGTGCCAGCAGTTTATACGCTAGCGGGACCTACGAGCAGTACTTC
CASSLYASGTYEQYF
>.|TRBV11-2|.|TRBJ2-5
TGTGCCAGCAGCCGGGGGGCCCAAGAGACCCAGTACTTC
CASSRGAQETQYF
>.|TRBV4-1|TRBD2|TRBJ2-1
TGCGCCAGCAGCCAAGAATCGGGGCTAGCGGGCGGGAATGAGCAGTTCTTC
CASSQESGLAGGNEQFF
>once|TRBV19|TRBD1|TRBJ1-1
TGTGCCACCTATGGGGCAGGGGGGACTGAAGCTTTCTTT
CATYGAGGTEAFF
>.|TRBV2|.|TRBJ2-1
TGTGCCAGCAGTGAGCAGTACAATGAGCAGTTCTTC
CASSEQYNEQFF
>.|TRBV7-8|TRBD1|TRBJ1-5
TGTGCCAGCAGCCTTACAGGGGGCTGGAGCAATCAGCCCCAGCATTTT
CASSLTGGWSNQPQHF
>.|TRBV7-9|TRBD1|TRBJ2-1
TGTGCCAGCAGCCCCGACAGGGCCTCCTACAATGAGCAGTTCTTC
CASSPDRASYNEQFF
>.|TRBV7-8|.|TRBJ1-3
TGTGCCAGCAGCTTATGGTCGGGAGGGGTCGACCGAAACACCATATATTTT
CASSLWSGGVDRNTIYF
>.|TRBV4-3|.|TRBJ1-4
TGCGCCAGCAGCCAGGACTCAGGGAGGCGTCATGAAAAACTGTTTTTT
CASSQDSGRRHEKLFF
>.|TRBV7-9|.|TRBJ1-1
TGTGCCAGCAGCTTCCTCGGTGGGAACACTGAAGCTTTCTTT
CASSFLGGNTEAFF
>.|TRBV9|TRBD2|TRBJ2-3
TGTGCCAGCAGCGCTGAGGGACTAGCGGGAGGCAGCACAGATACGCAGTATTTT
CASSAEGLAGGSTDTQYF
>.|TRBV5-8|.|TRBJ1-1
TGTGCCAGCAGCTGGGGGGTCAGGGAAGCTTTCTTT
CASSWGVREAFF
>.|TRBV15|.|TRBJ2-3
TGTGCCACCAGCCCCTTTCGGGGGGATACGCAGTATTTT
CATSPFRGDTQYF
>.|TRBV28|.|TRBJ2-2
TGTGCCAGCAGTTTATCCAGGGGAAGCGCGAACACCGGGGAGCTGTTTTTT
CASSLSRGSANTGELFF
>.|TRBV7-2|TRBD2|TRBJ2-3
TGTGCCAGCAGCTCCCGGACTAGCGGGGGGGTAGATACGCAGTATTTT
CASSSRTSGGVDTQYF
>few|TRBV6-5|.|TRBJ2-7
TGTGCCAGCAGTGTGCGGGATCCCTACGAGCAGTACTTC
CASSVRDPYEQYF
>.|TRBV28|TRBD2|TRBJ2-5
TGTGCCAGCAGCCTTGCGGGGTATAGGACTAGCGGAGAAGAGACCCAGTACTTC
CASSLAGYRTSGEETQYF
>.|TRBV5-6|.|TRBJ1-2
TGTGCCAGCAGCTTCGCGGGGGCGTATGGCTACACCTTC
CASSFAGAYGYTF
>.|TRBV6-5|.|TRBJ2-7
TGTGCCAGCAGTTACTCGACACGCGGGGCCTACGAGCAGTACTTC
CASSYSTRGAYEQYF
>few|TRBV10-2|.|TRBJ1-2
TGCGCCAGCAGGCCCCCAGGTCCCTATGGCTACACCTTC
CASRPPGPYGYTF
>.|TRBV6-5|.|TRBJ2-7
TGTGCCAGCAGAACGGACAGTTCCTACGAGCAGTACTTC
CASRTDSSYEQYF
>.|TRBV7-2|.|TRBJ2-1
TGTGCCAGCAGCTTAGTCGGGGGGCAATATTCCTACAATGAGCAGTTCTTC
CASSLVGGQYSYNEQFF
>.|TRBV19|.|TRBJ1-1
TGTGCCAGTAGCGCGCCCAATCAACGGGCGGGCACTGAAGCTTTCTTT
CASSAPNQRAGTEAFF
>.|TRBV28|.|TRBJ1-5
TGTGCCAGCAGTTCCCCCGGGGGAAAGGGTCAGCCCCAGCATTTT
CASSSPGGKGQPQHF
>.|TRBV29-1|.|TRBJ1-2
TGCAGCGTTGAAGCAGGGGATGGCTATGGCTACACCTTC
CSVEAGDGYGYTF
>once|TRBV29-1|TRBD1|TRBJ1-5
TGCAGCGACCGAGACAGGGTCCACAATCAGCCCCAGCATTTT
CSDRDRVHNQPQHF
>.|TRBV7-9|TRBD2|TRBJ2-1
TGTGCCAGCAGCTTAGGACTAGCGGGGCACAATGAGCAGTTCTTC
CASSLGLAGHNEQFF
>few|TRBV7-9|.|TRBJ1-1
TGTGCCAGCAGCTTAGGGGTAGGTATTTCGAGCGCTGAAGCTTTCTTT
CASSLGVGISSAEAFF
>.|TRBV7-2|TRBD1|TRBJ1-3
TGTGCCAGCAGCTTAGGAGGGACAGGGAGAAACACCATATATTTT
CASSLGGTGRNTIYF
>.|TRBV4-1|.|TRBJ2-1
TGCGCCAGCAGCCAAGGAACTCAGGTTTACAATGAGCAGTTCTTC
CASSQGTQVYNEQFF
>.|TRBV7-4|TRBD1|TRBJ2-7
TGTGCCAGCAGCTTAAATCTCCGGGACAGGGCTAAACGCGAGCAGTACTTC
CASSLNLRDRAKREQYF
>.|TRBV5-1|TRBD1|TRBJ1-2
TGCGCCAGCAGCCGCGGTGGGACAGGAACGCACTATGGCTACACCTTC
CASSRGGTGTHYGYTF
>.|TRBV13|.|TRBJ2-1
TGTGCCAGCAGCTTAGGGGTAGGGTGGAAGGGGGATGAGCAGTTCTTC
CASSLGVGWKGDEQFF
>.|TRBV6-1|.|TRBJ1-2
TGTGCCAGCAGTGAAGGGACAAACTATGGCTACACCTTC
CASSEGTNYGYTF
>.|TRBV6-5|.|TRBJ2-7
TGTGCCAGCAGTTACCCTCGGGGCTACGAGCAGTACTTC
CASSYPRGYEQYF
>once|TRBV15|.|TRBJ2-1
TGTGCCACCAGCGCCGGCGGCTACAATGAGCAGTTCTTC
CATSAGGYNEQFF
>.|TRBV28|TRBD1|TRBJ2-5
TGTGCCAGTGGGGACAGGGCGAAAGAGACCCAGTACTTC
CASGDRAKETQYF
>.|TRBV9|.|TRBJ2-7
TGTGCCAGCAGCGTAGCGGGGGGCGACGAGCAGTACTTC
CASSVAGGDEQYF
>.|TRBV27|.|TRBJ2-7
TGTGCCAGCAGTCCGGGACATAACGAGCAGTACTTC
CASSPGHNEQYF
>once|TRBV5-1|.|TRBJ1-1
TGCGCCAGCAGCTTGAACAGTCGCACTGAAGCTTTCTTT
CASSLNSRTEAFF
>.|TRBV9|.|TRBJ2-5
TGTGCCAGCAGCCCGACTGGACAAGAGACCCAGTACTTC
CASSPTGQETQYF
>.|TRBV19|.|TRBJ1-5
TGTGCCAGTAGTTCTCCAGTAAATCAGCCCCAGCATTTT
CASSSPVNQPQHF